This T cell receptor (beta chain) was captured in a study of a mutant IDH1 vaccine in newly diagnosed glioma. Worth noting for this clone: Its antigen is undetermined.

The V and J ends lost 4 bases and 1 base, in that order; junction bases with no gene match: 2. Germline CDR1 is SQVTM and CDR2 is ANQGSEA. The length of the CDR3 is 13 residues. Clones were sequenced by immunoSEQ multiplex PCR, and TCRdb holds only the in-frame ones, with some missing. The table lists around 52,000 clones, around 80% of them singletons. This sample's time point: week 5, during vaccination. Topical imiquimod was applied with each vaccine dose, which held 300 ug of mutant IDH1 20-mer peptide. The V and J genes are TRBV29-1 and TRBJ2-7, with TRBD1 matching over 9 bases. This sample comprised PBMCs, obtained from a glioma patient whose treatment included an IDH1 peptide vaccine. This receptor was obtained from a woman aged 40 to 55 with glioma. The chain's CDR3 is CSVGGTGSYEQYF. The CDR3 DNA reads as TGCAGCGTTGGAGGGACAGGGTCCTACGAGCAGTACTTC.